These 29 T cell receptor beta chains came from one sample sequenced in a study of cytomegalovirus exposure and HLA in healthy donors. Assay used: immunoSEQ multiplex PCR; TCRdb lists only in-frame clones, some missing. The data contain around 300,000 clones, approximately 90% of them singletons. Sequenced input: PBMCs. The receptors were gathered from a woman aged 30 to 39 in good health and CMV-seropositive.

The chain recombines TRBV4-2 with TRBJ2-7; no definite D call. With 1 base removed from V and 1 base from J, the gap between germline ends came to 11 bases. The CDR3 is made up of 15 amino acids. The germline CDR1 and CDR2 sequences are LGHNA and YNFKEQ. The CDR3 spells CASSQGSGVSYEQYF. The CDR3 DNA sequence: TGTGCCAGCAGCCAAGGTTCAGGCGTATCCTACGAGCAGTACTTC.

The chain has TRBV4-2 and TRBJ1-4; possibly TRBD1 for D (5 bases). V was shortened by 0 bases and J by 7 bases, with 15 bases between the two germline ends. Per the germline V gene, CDR1 is LGHNA and CDR2 is YNFKEQ. The CDR3 consists of 16 residues. CDR3 nucleotides: TGTGCCAGCAGCCAAGATCGGCCAGGGATCAGTGAAAAACTGTTTTTT. Its protein is CASSQDRPGISEKLFF.

The V gene is TRBV27, the J gene TRBJ2-1; 10 positions match TRBD2. The CDR3 runs 19 residues. V lost 6 bases to trimming and J lost 3 bases; unmatched junction nucleotides: 17. In germline, CDR1 is MNHEY, CDR2 SMNVEV (reference sequence). CDR3 in DNA: TGTGCCAGCAGGAAGCGTGCCGGGACTAGCGAATCCCTCTACAATGAGCAGTTCTTC. This translates into CASRKRAGTSESLYNEQFF.

The CDR3 sequence is CASSSTGEGETQYF. CDR3 in DNA: TGTGCCAGCAGTTCCACAGGGGAAGGGGAGACCCAGTACTTC. V usage is TRBV28 and J usage is TRBJ2-5, with 7 bases fitting TRBD1. The CDR3 is made up of 14 amino acids. With V trimmed by 4 bases and J by 5 bases, 7 bases remained unmatched. Germline values: CDR1 MDHEN, CDR2 SYDVKM.

The V gene is TRBV4-2, the J gene TRBJ2-3; TRBD2 is a possible D gene (7 bases). CDR1 is LGHNA and CDR2 is YNFKEQ in the germline V gene. V shed 1 base and J shed 5 bases, with 13 bases lying between them. The length of the CDR3 is 15 residues. The chain's CDR3 is CASSQGGGSGDTQYF. The CDR3 region has the DNA TGTGCCAGCAGCCAAGGGGGGGGCTCAGGAGATACGCAGTATTTT.

This chain's CDR3 is CASSFAGGRDQPQHF. The DNA of the CDR3 is TGTGCCAGCAGTTTCGCTGGGGGTCGGGATCAGCCCCAGCATTTT. V usage is TRBV27 and J usage is TRBJ1-5; the D gene is possibly TRBD1 (5 bases). CDR1 and CDR2 (germline): MNHEY, SMNVEV (reference sequence). The CDR3 covers 15 residues. The ends were cut back, 3 bases at V and 5 bases at J, with 14 bases in the middle.

The rearrangement links TRBV28 to TRBJ1-5, with D possibly being TRBD1 (6 bases). CDR3 size: 14 residues. Germline V gene lookup returns CDR1 MDHEN and CDR2 SYDVKM. The V gene lost 6 bases and the J gene lost 2 bases, with 11 bases spanning the gap. The CDR3 nucleotides read TGTGCCAGCAGAACCCAGGGGCGCAATCAGCCCCAGCATTTT. Protein product: CASRTQGRNQPQHF.

For this clone: The sample has other DNA sequences that encode this CDR3 too. The chain recombines TRBV5-1 with TRBJ2-3; TRBD2 agrees at 14 bases. Germline V gene data show CDR1 as SGHRS and CDR2 as YFSETQ. CDR3 size: 16 residues. J lost 1 base, V lost 4 bases, and 2 bases had no gene match. CDR3 bases: TGCGCCAGCAGCCCGGGACTAGCGGGGGGCACAGATACGCAGTATTTT. Translated: CASSPGLAGGTDTQYF.

This clone was detected once. This sequence joins TRBV28 and TRBJ2-3; 7 bases are a match to TRBD1. Germline loops: CDR1 MDHEN, CDR2 SYDVKM. CDR3 length equals 13 residues. Trimming at V came to 4 bases and at J to 6 bases, leaving 4 bases not matched to a gene. This CDR3 is CASSSTGYDTQYF. In DNA, the CDR3 is TGTGCCAGCAGTTCGACAGGGTACGATACGCAGTATTTT.

This clone was detected only a few times. The chain is built from TRBV28 and TRBJ1-1; D is undetermined. Trimming left V 10 bases short and J 0 bases short, with 12 bases between. This CDR3 comprises 13 residues. CDR1 MDHEN and CDR2 SYDVKM come from the germline V gene. CDR3 DNA: TGTGCCATCAAGATTTTGGTGAACACTGAAGCTTTCTTT. Its protein is CAIKILVNTEAFF.

The chain is built from TRBV29-1 and TRBJ2-1; 13 bases fit TRBD2. CDR1 is SQVTM, CDR2 ANQGSEA, per germline. J gave up 9 bases and V 5 bases, and 10 bases lay outside the gene matches. This CDR3 is built from 15 residues. The chain's CDR3 is CSVRPGLAGVSEQFF. The CDR3 DNA reads TGCAGCGTTAGGCCTGGACTAGCGGGAGTTAGTGAGCAGTTCTTC.

V usage is TRBV9 and J usage is TRBJ1-1; D perhaps matches TRBD1 (6 bases). The CDR3 runs 15 residues. The ends were cut back, 4 bases at V and 1 base at J, with 14 bases in the middle. Germline values: CDR1 SGDLS, CDR2 YYNGEE. The CDR3 here is CASSLGHSANTEAFF. The CDR3 DNA follows: TGTGCCAGCAGCCTGGGACACTCGGCGAACACTGAAGCTTTCTTT.

The V call is TRBV4-3, the J call TRBJ2-3; 11 nucleotides align to TRBD2. Germline assignment: CDR1 LGHNA and CDR2 YSLEER. V was pared by 0 bases and J by 5 bases, with 10 bases of the junction left unmatched. The CDR3 is made up of 18 amino acids. This chain's CDR3 is CASSQETSGLAEGDTQYF. CDR3 sequence (DNA): TGCGCCAGCAGCCAAGAGACGTCGGGACTAGCGGAAGGAGATACGCAGTATTTT.

This clone was observed a single time. This chain uses TRBV6-6 with TRBJ1-4; D is possibly TRBD1 (5 bases). This CDR3 is built from 14 residues. From germline, CDR1 is MNHNY and CDR2 SVGAGI (reference sequence). V lost 2 bases to trimming and J lost 7 bases, with 11 bases between them. The DNA of the CDR3 is TGTGCCAGCAGTTACATGTTCGGGGGTGAAAAACTGTTTTTT. Its protein is CASSYMFGGEKLFF.

The rearrangement links TRBV4-3 to TRBJ2-7, with 11 bases fitting TRBD2. The length of the CDR3 is 17 residues. V lost 0 bases and J lost 2; bases outside the gene matches: 6. Germline CDR1 is LGHNA and CDR2 is YSLEER. This chain's CDR3 is CASSQEETSGAPYEQYF. Here the CDR3 DNA reads TGCGCCAGCAGCCAAGAAGAGACTAGCGGGGCCCCCTACGAGCAGTACTTC.

The rearrangement links TRBV2 to TRBJ2-2, with 12 bases identical to TRBD2. The length of the CDR3 is 16 residues. V gave up 5 bases and J gave up 0 bases; unmatched junction bases: 1. Germline CDR1 and CDR2: SNHLY and FYNNEI. The CDR3 region has the DNA TGTGCCAGCAGTCGACTAGCGGGGGCGAACACCGGGGAGCTGTTTTTT. Its protein product is CASSRLAGANTGELFF.

The genes are TRBV7-2 and TRBJ2-1, with D unclear. Per germline, CDR1 SGHTA and CDR2 FQGNSA. The CDR3 runs to 14 residues. Trimming stripped 5 bases from V and 6 bases from J, with 14 bases between. In DNA form, the CDR3 reads TGTGCCAGCAGCGATACCCTAGGACGCAATGAGCAGTTCTTC. Translating gives CASSDTLGRNEQFF.

This clone was seen a handful of times. The chain is built from TRBV19 and TRBJ2-2; 14 bases match TRBD2. The CDR3 contains 16 residues. Germline values: CDR1 LNHDA, CDR2 SQIVND (reference sequence). V lost 8 bases to trimming and J lost 5 bases; unmatched junction nucleotides: 7. CDR3 nucleotide sequence: TGTGCCAGTCTACCGAGGACTAGCGGGAGGACCGGGGAGCTGTTTTTT. Translated, it gives CASLPRTSGRTGELFF.

This chain joins TRBV7-9 and TRBJ1-4; a weak D match, TRBD1 (6 bases). CDR3 length equals 15 residues. The germline CDR1 and CDR2 sequences are SEHNR and FQNEAQ (reference sequence). Deletions cut 6 bases from V and 0 bases from J, with 11 bases between. CDR3 amino acids: CASRVQGATNEKLFF. CDR3 coding DNA: TGTGCCAGCAGAGTACAGGGCGCAACTAATGAAAAACTGTTTTTT.

The chain couples TRBV5-4 to TRBJ2-1; D may be TRBD2 (6 bases). Germline CDR1 reads SGHNT; CDR2 reads YYREEE (reference sequence). This CDR3 comprises 14 residues. The V and J ends lost 5 bases and 5 bases respectively, with 14 bases between them. CDR3 sequence reads: CASRTELANNEQFF. The CDR3 coding sequence is TGTGCCAGCAGGACGGAACTAGCAAACAATGAGCAGTTCTTC.

This chain connects TRBV10-3 to TRBJ1-6; perhaps TRBD1 as D (5 bases). The CDR3 is made up of 15 amino acids. Germline loops: CDR1 ENHRY, CDR2 SYGVKD. V dropped 0 bases and J dropped 6 bases, with 9 bases sitting between them. CDR3 DNA: TGTGCCATCAGTGAGTCGCAGGGTGGTAATTCACCCCTCCACTTT. As protein: CAISESQGGNSPLHF.

The CDR3 reads CTSSQDQFFYEQYF. The CDR3 DNA is TGCACCAGCAGCCAAGATCAGTTCTTCTACGAGCAGTACTTC. The rearrangement joins TRBV1 to TRBJ2-7; TRBD1 is taken as the D call from the table, unchecked against the DNA. TRBV1 counts as a pseudogene. This CDR3 spans 14 amino acids.

The V and J genes are TRBV6-5 and TRBJ2-3; a possible D gene is TRBD2 (6 bases). Germline assignment: CDR1 MNHEY and CDR2 SVGAGI. V was pared by 2 bases and J by 2 bases, with 11 bases between. The CDR3 spans 15 residues. The CDR3 sequence is CASSYSGGTTDTQYF. DNA for the CDR3: TGTGCCAGCAGTTACAGTGGGGGGACCACAGATACGCAGTATTTT.

The rearrangement joins TRBV27 to TRBJ1-5; tentatively, D is TRBD1 (6 bases). The germline V gene has CDR1 MNHEY and CDR2 SMNVEV (reference sequence). This CDR3 has 16 residues. The germline V and J ends were trimmed by 8 bases and 0 bases, with 17 bases remaining between them. The CDR3 region is CASGGRTGYSNQPQHF. The CDR3 DNA sequence: TGTGCCAGCGGAGGTCGAACAGGGTATAGCAATCAGCCCCAGCATTTT.

The rearrangement uses TRBV6-5 and TRBJ2-1; D is unclear. The CDR3 sequence is 14 residues long. V shed 0 bases and J shed 9 bases, with 12 bases lying between them. Germline CDR1 and CDR2: MNHEY and SVGAGI. The CDR3 sequence is CASSYSGPRAEQFF. CDR3 bases: TGTGCCAGCAGTTACTCGGGCCCAAGGGCTGAGCAGTTCTTC.

J is TRBJ2-7 and V is TRBV6-1; D is ambiguous. The CDR3 consists of 13 residues. Trimming shortened V by 8 bases and J by 2 bases, and 13 bases separated the two germline ends. Germline V gene sequence: CDR1 MNHNS, CDR2 SASEGT. CDR3 DNA sequence: TGTGCCAGCGCCAACCGACAAACCTACGAGCAGTACTTC. Translated: CASANRQTYEQYF.

This chain connects TRBV15 to TRBJ2-5; no clear D gene. CDR3 length: 14 residues. Deletions cut 0 bases from V and 5 bases from J, with 10 bases between. Germline V CDR1 and CDR2: LNHNV, YYDKDF (reference sequence). The CDR3 nucleotides are TGTGCCACCAGCAGAGATTTGCTCGCGGAGACCCAGTACTTC. Residues: CATSRDLLAETQYF.

This clone has a single count. The V gene is TRBV27, the J gene TRBJ2-2; D may be TRBD2 (7 bases). V lost 3 bases to trimming and J lost 6 bases, with 26 bases between them. This CDR3 is 19 amino acids long. CDR1 and CDR2 from the germline V gene are MNHEY and SMNVEV (reference sequence). The DNA for the CDR3 is TGTGCCAGCAGTTTTCTGGGAGGGGGACTGATACGTGAATCCGGGGAGCTGTTTTTT. It codes for CASSFLGGGLIRESGELFF.

This clone was counted once. The chain has TRBV5-1 and TRBJ1-6, with 9 bases aligning to TRBD1. This CDR3 contains 14 residues. Germline V gene data show CDR1 as SGHRS and CDR2 as YFSETQ. Trimming at V came to 4 bases and at J to 7 bases, leaving 3 bases not matched to a gene. CDR3 sequence: CASSAGQGNSPLHF. In DNA form, the CDR3 reads TGCGCCAGCAGCGCGGGACAGGGAAATTCACCCCTCCACTTT. The whole variable domain, filled in from reference TRBV5-1 and TRBJ1-6, reads KAGVTQTPRYLIKTRGQQVTLSCSPISGHRSVSWYQQTPGQGLQFLFEYFSETQRNKGNFPGRFSGRQFSNSRSEMNVSTLELGDSALYLCASSAGQGNSPLHFGNGTRLTVT.